This TCR beta chain was recovered during a study of cytomegalovirus exposure and HLA in healthy donors. Study in general: The approximately 130 validation repertoires and the 666 first-cohort repertoires shared a platform, a later analysis reported. General study findings and limits: The classifier reportedly diagnosed cytomegalovirus status with high sensitivity and specificity.

The donors were part of the 120-subject validation cohort, which stood apart from the approximately 670-subject first cohort. Details on this clone: What it binds is not known.

The method was immunoSEQ multiplex PCR; TCRdb's version includes in-frame clones alone and lacks a portion of them. There are about 160,000 clones in the sample; nearly 90% occur only once, and over 4% lies in the top ten. The receptor was derived from a man between 18 and 35 years old in good health and CMV-seropositive. Sequenced: PBMCs.

The CDR3 sequence: CASSIRRERGANVLTF. The CDR3 region has the DNA TGTGCCAGCAGCATTAGACGGGAGAGGGGGGCCAACGTCCTGACTTTC. The chain couples TRBV5-4 to TRBJ2-6; D is perhaps TRBD2 (6 bases). The CDR3 is made up of 16 amino acids. V was clipped by 4 bases and J by 4 bases, with 15 bases between them. In germline, CDR1 is SGHNT, CDR2 YYREEE (reference sequence).